Shown below are 20 T cell receptor beta chains from a single sample sequenced in a study of blood T cell repertoires in COVID-19. Measured with immunoSEQ multiplex PCR; TCRdb has only the in-frame clones, and not every one. This repertoire shows 55,000 to 85,000 clones, about nine tenths found once; its top ten account for about a tenth. Sequenced material: peripheral blood. Receptor source: a young woman with acute or convalescent COVID-19.

The gene calls are TRBV28 and TRBJ2-7, with D tentatively TRBD1 (6 bases). Between the trimmed V and J ends, which lost 6 bases and 4 bases, there was a span of 16 bases. The CDR3 has 14 residues. Per the germline V gene, CDR1 is MDHEN and CDR2 is SYDVKM. The CDR3 DNA reads as TGTGCCAGCAGGTACAGGGAAGGATATTACGAGCAGTACTTC. It translates to CASRYREGYYEQYF.

V gene TRBV7-9 combines with J gene TRBJ2-5; a weak D match, TRBD2 (5 bases). Deletions cut 6 bases from V and 2 bases from J, with 10 bases between. This CDR3 is 13 amino acids long. Germline loops: CDR1 SEHNR, CDR2 FQNEAQ (reference sequence). This CDR3 is CASRSGWQETQYF. The CDR3 coding sequence is TGTGCCAGCAGGTCGGGGTGGCAAGAGACCCAGTACTTC.

The rearrangement joins TRBV30 to TRBJ1-4; D is perhaps TRBD1 (6 bases). This CDR3 has 14 residues. V dropped 7 bases and J dropped 2 bases, with 14 bases sitting between them. Germline V gene data show CDR1 as GTSNPN and CDR2 as SVGIG (reference sequence). CDR3 protein: CAYRSGGTNEKLFF. DNA for the CDR3: TGTGCCTATCGCTCGGGGGGCACTAATGAAAAACTGTTTTTT.

The rearrangement links TRBV5-6 to TRBJ2-3; a possible D gene is TRBD1 (6 bases). With 1 base removed from V and 6 bases from J, the gap between germline ends came to 18 bases. This CDR3 spans 16 amino acids. Looked up from germline, CDR1 is SGHDT and CDR2 is YYEEEE. CDR3 sequence: CASSLPTGAGVDTQYF. The DNA of the CDR3 is TGTGCCAGCAGCTTGCCGACAGGCGCAGGGGTTGATACGCAGTATTTT.

The gene calls are TRBV19 and TRBJ2-1; unclear D gene. The CDR3 spans 14 residues. Germline CDR1 and CDR2: LNHDA and SQIVND (reference sequence). V was shortened by 6 bases and J by 6 bases, with 15 bases between the two germline ends. The CDR3 coding sequence is TGTGCCAGTAGCCCCGGTCACTTATCCAATGAGCAGTTCTTC. This codes for CASSPGHLSNEQFF.

The V and J genes are TRBV30 and TRBJ1-1; 9 nucleotides match TRBD1. The CDR3 runs 15 residues. V lost 4 bases to trimming and J lost 1 base; unmatched junction nucleotides: 7. Per germline, CDR1 GTSNPN and CDR2 SVGIG (reference sequence). The CDR3 region is CAWIPGTGPNTEAFF. CDR3 nucleotide sequence: TGTGCCTGGATCCCAGGGACAGGGCCGAACACTGAAGCTTTCTTT. Variable domain in full (rest from reference TRBV30 and TRBJ1-1): SQTIHQWPATLVQPVGSPLSLECTVEGTSNPNLYWYRQAAGRGLQLLFYSVGIGQISSEVPQNLSASRPQDRQFILSSKKLLLSDSGFYLCAWIPGTGPNTEAFFGQGTRLTVV.

This clone was detected a few times. This chain links TRBV2 with TRBJ1-6, with D tentatively TRBD1 (6 bases). In germline, CDR1 is SNHLY, CDR2 FYNNEI. The CDR3 is made up of 14 amino acids. Trimming removed 4 bases at V and 10 bases at J, with 14 bases between. The DNA for the CDR3 is TGTGCCAGCAGTGCCGAACAGGGCCGCTCACCCCTCCACTTT. Its translation is CASSAEQGRSPLHF. The whole variable domain, filled in from reference TRBV2 and TRBJ1-6, reads EPEVTQTPSHQVTQMGQEVILRCVPISNHLYFYWYRQILGQKVEFLVSFYNNEISEKSEIFDDQFSVERPDGSNFTLKIRSTKLEDSAMYFCASSAEQGRSPLHFGNGTRLTVT.

The V gene is TRBV7-2, the J gene TRBJ2-1, with a possible D match to TRBD2 (6 bases). CDR1 is SGHTA, CDR2 FQGNSA, per germline. V shed 1 base and J shed 8 bases, with 15 bases lying between them. The CDR3 extends over 15 amino acids. The CDR3 nucleotides read TGTGCCAGCAGCTTAGTAGGAGCACGGAGGGATGAGCAGTTCTTC. This codes for CASSLVGARRDEQFF. Combining the CDR3 with reference TRBV7-2 and TRBJ2-1 gives the whole variable domain GAGVSQSPSNKVTEKGKDVELRCDPISGHTALYWYRQSLGQGLEFLIYFQGNSAPDKSGLPSDRFSAERTGGSVSTLTIQRTQQEDSAVYLCASSLVGARRDEQFFGPGTRLTVL.

The V gene is TRBV4-1, the J gene TRBJ1-4; 9 bases are a match to TRBD1. The V gene's germline CDR1 is MGHRA and CDR2 YSYEKL. The CDR3 loop spans 18 amino acids. The V gene end was trimmed by 2 bases and the J gene end by 0 bases; junction bases not matched to a gene: 7. In nucleotides, the CDR3 is TGCGCCAGCAGCCAAATACACAGGGGGCCGGCAACTAATGAAAAACTGTTTTTT. Translated, it gives CASSQIHRGPATNEKLFF.

The chain joins TRBV3-1 (or the pseudogene TRBV3-2) to TRBJ2-2, with D possibly TRBD2 on 5 matching bases. V lost 4 bases and J lost 6, with 12 bases in between. This CDR3 has 14 residues. CDR1 is LGHDT, CDR2 YNNKEL, per germline (reference sequence). The CDR3 DNA follows: TGTGCCAGCAGCCCGCAAGACTACCCCGGGGAGCTGTTTTTT. Its protein is CASSPQDYPGELFF.

CDR3 nucleotide sequence: TGTGCCAGCAGTTTATCGGCAGGGGGTAGATCACCCCTCCACTTT. Translated: CASSLSAGGRSPLHF. This chain connects TRBV28 to TRBJ1-6; TRBD1 matches at 7 bases. This CDR3 comprises 15 residues. With V trimmed by 1 base and J by 10 bases, 7 bases remained unmatched. Germline V gives CDR1 MDHEN, CDR2 SYDVKM.

The chain carries TRBV6-2 or TRBV6-3 and TRBJ2-7, with 14 bases identical to TRBD2. CDR1 is MNHEY and CDR2 is SVGEGT in the germline V gene. J lost 12 bases, V lost 2 bases, and 9 bases had no gene match. The CDR3 is 15 residues long. The CDR3 coding sequence is TGTGCCAGCAGTTACACAACCGGGACTAGCGGGAGTTGGTACTTC. It yields the protein CASSYTTGTSGSWYF.

J is TRBJ1-4 and V is TRBV5-1; no clear D. CDR3 length: 14 residues. V lost 0 bases and J lost 4, with 7 bases in between. CDR1 is SGHRS, CDR2 YFSETQ, per germline. The chain's CDR3 is CASSLGRINEKLFF. Here the CDR3 DNA reads TGCGCCAGCAGCTTGGGGCGGATTAATGAAAAACTGTTTTTT.

The chain links TRBV15 to TRBJ1-5; no firm D call. Trimming took 3 bases from V and 5 from J, leaving 29 bases between them. The V gene's germline CDR1 is LNHNV and CDR2 YYDKDF (reference sequence). This CDR3 is 20 amino acids long. This chain's CDR3 is CATSSPHGSRRFPGDQPQHF. In DNA, the CDR3 is TGTGCCACCAGCAGCCCTCATGGAAGCCGCAGGTTCCCTGGCGATCAGCCCCAGCATTTT.

J is TRBJ2-2 and V is TRBV6-5; TRBD1 matches at 10 bases. The CDR3 spans 15 residues. Germline assignment: CDR1 MNHEY and CDR2 SVGAGI. Losses at the gene ends were 6 bases for V and 0 bases for J; bases not matched to a gene: 1. CDR3 bases: TGTGCCAGCAGGGGGACAGGGGCGAACACCGGGGAGCTGTTTTTT. It specifies CASRGTGANTGELFF.

The chain employs TRBV7-2 and TRBJ2-1; the match to TRBD2 covers 9 bases. The CDR3 covers 15 residues. The V segment lost 5 bases and the J segment 1 base; nucleotides outside the gene matches: 3. CDR1 and CDR2 from the germline V gene are SGHTA and FQGNSA. For the CDR3, the DNA is TGTGCCAGCAGCGTTAGCGGGAGTTCCTACAATGAGCAGTTCTTC. Translated, it gives CASSVSGSSYNEQFF. Drawing the rest from reference TRBV7-2 and TRBJ2-1, the complete variable domain is GAGVSQSPSNKVTEKGKDVELRCDPISGHTALYWYRQSLGQGLEFLIYFQGNSAPDKSGLPSDRFSAERTGGSVSTLTIQRTQQEDSAVYLCASSVSGSSYNEQFFGPGTRLTVL.

This chain uses TRBV11-2 with TRBJ2-1, with 9 bases that match TRBD1. Germline CDR1 and CDR2: SGHAT and FQNNGV. Germline trimming cut 4 bases from V and 7 bases from J; bases unmatched to any gene: 11. This CDR3 contains 16 residues. The CDR3 DNA sequence: TGTGCCAGCAGCTCCACCGGACAGGGGATCCTAAATGAGCAGTTCTTC. Residues: CASSSTGQGILNEQFF.

V is TRBV10-3 and J is TRBJ1-2; D may be TRBD1 (6 bases). CDR1 is ENHRY and CDR2 is SYGVKD in the germline V gene. The CDR3 is 15 amino acids. V was trimmed by 10 bases and J by 3 bases, leaving 21 bases between them. The CDR3 protein is CATHAGTGLDYGYTF. CDR3 in DNA: TGTGCCACCCATGCCGGAACAGGGTTAGACTATGGCTACACCTTC.

This rearrangement joins TRBV5-1 to TRBJ2-3; TRBD2 might be the D (6 bases). From germline, CDR1 is SGHRS and CDR2 YFSETQ. The CDR3 has 14 residues. Between the trimmed V and J ends, which lost 4 bases and 3 bases, there was a span of 12 bases. The CDR3 loop is CASSGGTGTDTQYF. In nucleotides, the CDR3 is TGCGCCAGCAGCGGGGGGACTGGAACAGATACGCAGTATTTT. The full variable domain, its missing parts supplied by reference TRBV5-1 and TRBJ2-3, is KAGVTQTPRYLIKTRGQQVTLSCSPISGHRSVSWYQQTPGQGLQFLFEYFSETQRNKGNFPGRFSGRQFSNSRSEMNVSTLELGDSALYLCASSGGTGTDTQYFGPGTRLTVL.

The genes are TRBV9 and TRBJ2-1, with 11 bases fitting TRBD2. Germline CDR1 reads SGDLS; CDR2 reads YYNGEE. V gave up 0 bases and J gave up 7 bases; unmatched junction bases: 6. The CDR3 is made up of 16 amino acids. DNA of the CDR3: TGTGCCAGCAGCGTAGGAGTAGCGGGAGGGCGGAATGAGCAGTTCTTC. This gives the protein CASSVGVAGGRNEQFF.